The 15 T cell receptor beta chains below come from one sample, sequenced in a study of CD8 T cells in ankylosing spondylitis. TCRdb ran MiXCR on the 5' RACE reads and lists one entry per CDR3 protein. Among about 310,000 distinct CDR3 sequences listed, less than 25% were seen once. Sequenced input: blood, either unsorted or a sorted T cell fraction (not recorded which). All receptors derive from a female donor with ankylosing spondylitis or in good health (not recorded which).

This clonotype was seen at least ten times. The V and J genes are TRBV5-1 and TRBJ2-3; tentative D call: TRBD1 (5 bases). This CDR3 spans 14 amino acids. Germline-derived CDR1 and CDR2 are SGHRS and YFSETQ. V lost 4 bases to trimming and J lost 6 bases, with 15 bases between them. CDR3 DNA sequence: TGCGCCAGCAGCCCCGGGCAGGGTGAGGATACGCAGTATTTT. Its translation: CASSPGQGEDTQYF. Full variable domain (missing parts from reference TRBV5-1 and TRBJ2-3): KAGVTQTPRYLIKTRGQQVTLSCSPISGHRSVSWYQQTPGQGLQFLFEYFSETQRNKGNFPGRFSGRQFSNSRSEMNVSTLELGDSALYLCASSPGQGEDTQYFGPGTRLTVL.

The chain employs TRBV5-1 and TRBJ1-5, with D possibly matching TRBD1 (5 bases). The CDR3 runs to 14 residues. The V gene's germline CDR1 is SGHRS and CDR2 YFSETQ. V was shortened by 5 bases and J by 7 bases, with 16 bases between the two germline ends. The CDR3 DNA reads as TGCGCCAGCAGTCTGGGACCTTCCCCCCAGCCCCAGCATTTT. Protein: CASSLGPSPQPQHF.

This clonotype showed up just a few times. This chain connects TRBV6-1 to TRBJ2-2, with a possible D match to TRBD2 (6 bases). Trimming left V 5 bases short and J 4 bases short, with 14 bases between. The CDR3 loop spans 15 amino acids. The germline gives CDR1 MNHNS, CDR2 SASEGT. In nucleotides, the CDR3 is TGTGCCAGCAGTATCAGCGGGTGGGGCACCGGGGAGCTGTTTTTT. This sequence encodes CASSISGWGTGELFF.

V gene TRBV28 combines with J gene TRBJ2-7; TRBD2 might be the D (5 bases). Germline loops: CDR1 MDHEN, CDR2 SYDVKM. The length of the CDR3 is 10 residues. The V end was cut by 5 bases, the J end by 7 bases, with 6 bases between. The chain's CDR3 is CASSGREQYF. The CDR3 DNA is TGTGCCAGCAGTGGGAGAGAGCAGTACTTC.

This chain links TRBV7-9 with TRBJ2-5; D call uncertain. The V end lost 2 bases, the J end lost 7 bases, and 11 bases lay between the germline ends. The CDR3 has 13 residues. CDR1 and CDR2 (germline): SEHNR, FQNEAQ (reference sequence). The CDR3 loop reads CASSLRGDGTQYF. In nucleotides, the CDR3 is TGTGCCAGCAGCTTACGCGGAGACGGGACCCAGTACTTC.

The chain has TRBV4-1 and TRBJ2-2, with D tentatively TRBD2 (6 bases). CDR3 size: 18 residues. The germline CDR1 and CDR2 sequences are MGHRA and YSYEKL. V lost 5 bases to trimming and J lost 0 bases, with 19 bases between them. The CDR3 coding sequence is TGCGCCAGCAGCGAAAGAGGAGGTAGCGGACCGAACACCGGGGAGCTGTTTTTT. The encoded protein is CASSERGGSGPNTGELFF.

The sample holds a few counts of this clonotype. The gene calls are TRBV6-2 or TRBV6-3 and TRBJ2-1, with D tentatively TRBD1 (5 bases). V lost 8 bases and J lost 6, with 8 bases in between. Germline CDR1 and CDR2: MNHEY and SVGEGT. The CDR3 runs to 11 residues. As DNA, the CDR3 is TGTGCCAGCGCAGGGTTCAATGAGCAGTTCTTC. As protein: CASAGFNEQFF.

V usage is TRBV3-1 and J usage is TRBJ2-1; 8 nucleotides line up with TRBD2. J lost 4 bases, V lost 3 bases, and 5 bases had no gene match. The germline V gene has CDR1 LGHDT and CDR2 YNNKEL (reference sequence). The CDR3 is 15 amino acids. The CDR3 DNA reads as TGTGCCAGCAGCCACTGGAGCGGGGGATACAATGAGCAGTTCTTC. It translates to CASSHWSGGYNEQFF.

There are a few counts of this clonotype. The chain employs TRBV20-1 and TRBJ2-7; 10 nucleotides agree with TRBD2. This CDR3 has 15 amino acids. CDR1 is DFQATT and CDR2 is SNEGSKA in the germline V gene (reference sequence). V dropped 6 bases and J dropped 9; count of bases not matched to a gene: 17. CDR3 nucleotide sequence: TGCAGTGCCCACCAAAATAGCGGGAGGTACGGCGGGCAGTACTTC. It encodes CSAHQNSGRYGGQYF.

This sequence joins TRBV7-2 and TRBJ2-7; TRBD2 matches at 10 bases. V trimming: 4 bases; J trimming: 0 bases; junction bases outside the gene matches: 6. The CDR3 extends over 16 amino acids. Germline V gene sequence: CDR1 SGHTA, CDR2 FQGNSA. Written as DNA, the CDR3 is TGTGCCAGCAGCTCGCGGACTAGCGGAAGCTCCTACGAGCAGTACTTC. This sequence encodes CASSSRTSGSSYEQYF.

The CDR3: CASSLGQGVFQPQHF. The CDR3 DNA reads TGTGCCAGCAGTTTAGGGCAGGGGGTGTTTCAGCCCCAGCATTTT. This chain connects TRBV12-3 or TRBV12-4 to TRBJ1-5, with 7 nucleotides matching TRBD1. This CDR3 spans 15 amino acids. V dropped 1 base and J dropped 6; count of bases not matched to a gene: 6.

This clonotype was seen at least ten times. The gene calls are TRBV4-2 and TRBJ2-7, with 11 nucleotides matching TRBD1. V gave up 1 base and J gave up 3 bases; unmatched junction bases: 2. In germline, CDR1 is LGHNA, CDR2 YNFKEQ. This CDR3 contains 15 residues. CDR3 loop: CASSQGGTGGYEQYF. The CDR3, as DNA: TGTGCCAGCAGCCAAGGAGGGACAGGGGGCTACGAGCAGTACTTC.

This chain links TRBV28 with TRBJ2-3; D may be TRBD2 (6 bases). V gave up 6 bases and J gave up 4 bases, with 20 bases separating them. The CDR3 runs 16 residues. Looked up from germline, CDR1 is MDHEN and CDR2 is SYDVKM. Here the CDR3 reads CASSTAGSWGADTQYF. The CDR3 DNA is TGTGCCAGCAGCACAGCTGGCTCCTGGGGGGCAGATACGCAGTATTTT.

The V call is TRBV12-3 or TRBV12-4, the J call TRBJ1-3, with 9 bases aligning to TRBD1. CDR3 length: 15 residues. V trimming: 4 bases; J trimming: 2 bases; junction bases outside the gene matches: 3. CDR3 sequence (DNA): TGTGCCAGCAGTTCCGGGACAGGGACTGGAAACACCATATATTTT. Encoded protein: CASSSGTGTGNTIYF.

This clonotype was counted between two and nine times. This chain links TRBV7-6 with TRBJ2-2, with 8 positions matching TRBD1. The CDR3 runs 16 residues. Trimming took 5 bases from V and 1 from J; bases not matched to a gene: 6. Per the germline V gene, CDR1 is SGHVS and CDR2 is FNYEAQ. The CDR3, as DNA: TGTGCCAGCAGCCCGCGGACAGGGAAGAACACCGGGGAGCTGTTTTTT. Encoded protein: CASSPRTGKNTGELFF. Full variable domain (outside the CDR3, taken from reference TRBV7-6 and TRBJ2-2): GAGVSQSPRYKVTKRGQDVALRCDPISGHVSLYWYRQALGQGPEFLTYFNYEAQQDKSGLPNDRFSAERPEGSISTLTIQRTEQRDSAMYRCASSPRTGKNTGELFFGEGSRLTVL.